A single T cell receptor beta chain is shown here with its context. Per the authors' pipeline: Amplification of reference gene primers was used by the study to estimate nucleated cell counts. Measured with immunoSEQ multiplex PCR; TCRdb has only the in-frame clones, and not every one. That table is the source of V, J and clone size, and D and trimming were worked out from the DNA. The sample includes approximately 530,000 clones, about 89% of them seen just once. Germline CDR1 and CDR2: LNHNV and YYDKDF (reference sequence). The V segment lost 5 bases and the J segment 2 bases; nucleotides outside the gene matches: 8. This CDR3 spans 15 amino acids. These data are taken from a study of blood T cell repertoires in COVID-19. Study context: Sites across the United States, Italy and Spain contributed samples from acute and convalescent COVID-19.

The Seattle patients joined while their infection was active and were tracked longitudinally afterward. The clonotype comes from a woman aged 45-65 years with COVID-19, enrolled during active disease. The material sequenced was peripheral blood. The V call is TRBV15, the J call TRBJ1-1, with 7 nucleotides matching TRBD1. Here the CDR3 DNA reads TGTGCCACCAGCGGCCGACAGGGTGGTAACACTGAAGCTTTCTTT. This translates into CATSGRQGGNTEAFF.